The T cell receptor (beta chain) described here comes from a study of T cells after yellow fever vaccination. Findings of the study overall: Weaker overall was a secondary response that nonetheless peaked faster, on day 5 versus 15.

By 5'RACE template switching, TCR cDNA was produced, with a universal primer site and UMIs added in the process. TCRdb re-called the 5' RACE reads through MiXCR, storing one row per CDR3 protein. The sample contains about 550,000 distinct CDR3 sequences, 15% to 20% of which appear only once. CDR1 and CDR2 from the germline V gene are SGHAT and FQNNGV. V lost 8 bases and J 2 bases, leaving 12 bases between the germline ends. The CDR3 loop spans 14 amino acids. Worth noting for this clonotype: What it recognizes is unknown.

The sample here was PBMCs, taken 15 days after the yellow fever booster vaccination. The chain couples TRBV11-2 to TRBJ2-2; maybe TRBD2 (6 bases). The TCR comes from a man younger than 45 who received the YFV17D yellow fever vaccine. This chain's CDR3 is CASRRGINTGELFF. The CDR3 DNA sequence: TGTGCCAGCCGCCGGGGGATAAACACCGGGGAGCTGTTTTTT.